These 25 T cell receptor beta chains were all obtained from the same sample, sequenced in a study of blood T cells in healthy people across ages. The authors ran a second PCR of 7 to 11 cycles using a sample-barcoded 5' primer and a J-beta primer mix. Using its own MiXCR run on the 5' RACE reads, TCRdb lists one record per CDR3 protein. The table records 800,000 to 950,000 distinct CDR3 sequences, around 48% of them present only once. The source material was blood. These receptors all come from a man aged 30 to 45 in good health.

This sequence joins TRBV6-5 and TRBJ1-2; D is possibly TRBD1 (6 bases). The V end lost 4 bases, the J end lost 5 bases, and 11 bases lay between the germline ends. Germline V gives CDR1 MNHEY, CDR2 SVGAGI. The CDR3 has 13 residues. For the CDR3, the DNA is TGTGCCAGCAGTTTCCACAGGGAGTATGGCTACACCTTC. Its translation: CASSFHREYGYTF.

The rearrangement joins TRBV12-3 or TRBV12-4 to TRBJ2-5; D not certain. The V end lost 8 bases, the J end lost 13 bases, and 20 bases lay between the germline ends. The CDR3 totals 12 residues. The DNA of the CDR3 is TGTGCCAGCGGATGGGTAGGACCTCCGTGGTACTTC. Protein: CASGWVGPPWYF.

The rearrangement joins TRBV24-1 to TRBJ1-5, with D tentatively TRBD1 (6 bases). CDR1 and CDR2 (germline): KGHDR, SFDVKD. CDR3 length: 15 amino acids. Trimming took off 5 bases at V and 6 bases at J, with 16 bases between the two ends. The CDR3 nucleotides are TGTGCCACCAGTGGTGATGCAGGGGTTCCTCAGCCCCAGCATTTT. It codes for CATSGDAGVPQPQHF.

This chain uses TRBV7-9 with TRBJ1-4; D perhaps matches TRBD1 (6 bases). Trimming shortened V by 0 bases and J by 4 bases, and 18 bases separated the two germline ends. The CDR3 extends over 18 amino acids. Looked up from germline, CDR1 is SEHNR and CDR2 is FQNEAQ (reference sequence). The CDR3 is CASSLAHGGAGRNEKLFF. The DNA for the CDR3 is TGTGCCAGCAGCTTAGCGCACGGGGGCGCCGGACGTAATGAAAAACTGTTTTTT. The entire variable domain, with the rest obtained from reference TRBV7-9 and TRBJ1-4, is as follows: DTGVSQNPRHKITKRGQNVTFRCDPISEHNRLYWYRQTLGQGPEFLTYFQNEAQLEKSRLLSDRFSAERPKGSFSTLEIQRTEQGDSAMYLCASSLAHGGAGRNEKLFFGSGTQLSVL.

J is TRBJ2-1 and V is TRBV12-3 or TRBV12-4, with 8 bases lining up with TRBD2. The CDR3 totals 15 residues. Trimming took 7 bases from V and 4 from J; bases not matched to a gene: 9. CDR3: CASTQRGGGYNEQFF. For the CDR3, the DNA is TGTGCCAGCACCCAACGGGGGGGCGGGTACAATGAGCAGTTCTTC.

The CDR3 sequence is CASSASGTRGQPQHF. The CDR3 DNA reads as TGTGCCAGCAGCGCATCCGGGACGCGCGGTCAGCCCCAGCATTTT. The V and J genes are TRBV27 and TRBJ1-5; perhaps TRBD1 as D (5 bases). The V end was cut by 6 bases, the J end by 6 bases, with 18 bases between. Germline-derived CDR1 and CDR2 are MNHEY and SMNVEV (reference sequence). This CDR3 is 15 amino acids long.

The chain combines TRBV29-1 with TRBJ2-2; 7 bases match TRBD1. V lost 7 bases, J lost 3 bases, and 8 bases stayed unmatched. The CDR3 extends over 14 amino acids. Germline CDR1 SQVTM, CDR2 ANQGSEA. The CDR3 nucleotides read TGCAGCGCCCGACAGGGAAGGGACACCGGGGAGCTGTTTTTT. Its translation is CSARQGRDTGELFF.

V usage is TRBV3-1 and J usage is TRBJ2-5; D tentatively reads TRBD1 or TRBD2 (5 bases each). This CDR3 comprises 15 residues. Trimming removed 4 bases at V and 1 base at J, with 13 bases between. Looked up from germline, CDR1 is LGHDT and CDR2 is YNNKEL (reference sequence). The CDR3, as DNA: TGTGCCAGCAGCCTCCCTTATGGGACCCAAGAGACCCAGTACTTC. It encodes CASSLPYGTQETQYF.

The rearrangement uses TRBV10-3 and TRBJ2-7; no firm D call. This CDR3 is 15 amino acids long. The ends were cut back, 5 bases at V and 0 bases at J, with 14 bases in the middle. Germline V gene lookup returns CDR1 ENHRY and CDR2 SYGVKD. The DNA for the CDR3 is TGTGCCATCAGTAATCAAGACACCCGCTCCTACGAGCAGTACTTC. Its protein product is CAISNQDTRSYEQYF.

This clonotype was seen a handful of times. The V call is TRBV7-2, the J call TRBJ2-4; 7 nucleotides match TRBD2. The CDR3 totals 14 residues. With V trimmed by 5 bases and J by 6 bases, 7 bases remained unmatched. Germline CDR1 reads SGHTA; CDR2 reads FQGNSA. The CDR3 nucleotides are TGTGCCAGCAGCCCCAGCGGGGTGGGAAACATTCAGTACTTC. As protein: CASSPSGVGNIQYF. Filled out from reference TRBV7-2 and TRBJ2-4, the complete variable domain reads GAGVSQSPSNKVTEKGKDVELRCDPISGHTALYWYRQSLGQGLEFLIYFQGNSAPDKSGLPSDRFSAERTGGSVSTLTIQRTQQEDSAVYLCASSPSGVGNIQYFGAGTRLSVL.

This clonotype has at least ten counts. The rearrangement uses TRBV6-2 or TRBV6-3 and TRBJ2-4; D not certain. CDR1 MNHEY and CDR2 SVGEGT come from the germline V gene. The V end was cut by 9 bases, the J end by 1 base, with 10 bases between. The CDR3 contains 13 residues. The CDR3 spells CASTKEAKNIQYF. The CDR3 DNA is TGTGCCAGTACAAAAGAGGCCAAAAACATTCAGTACTTC.

This chain joins TRBV7-2 and TRBJ2-3; 10 positions agree with TRBD2. Germline CDR1 and CDR2: SGHTA and FQGNSA. V lost 5 bases to trimming and J lost 5 bases; unmatched junction nucleotides: 4. CDR3 length: 14 amino acids. The chain's CDR3 is CASSAPSGGDTQYF. CDR3 nucleotide sequence: TGTGCCAGCAGCGCCCCTAGCGGGGGAGATACGCAGTATTTT.

The rearrangement links TRBV5-1 to TRBJ2-3; TRBD2 matches at 9 bases. Germline values: CDR1 SGHRS, CDR2 YFSETQ. The trim removed 3 bases at V and 0 bases at J, leaving 5 bases unmatched. The CDR3 runs 16 residues. The chain's CDR3 is CASSSVSGSSTDTQYF. The DNA for the CDR3 is TGCGCCAGCAGCTCCGTTAGCGGGAGTAGCACAGATACGCAGTATTTT.

CDR3 sequence reads: CASSLSRGQNTEAFF. CDR3 sequence (DNA): TGTGCCAGCAGCTTAAGCAGGGGCCAAAACACTGAAGCTTTCTTT. The chain joins TRBV7-9 to TRBJ1-1; TRBD1 might be the D (6 bases). The CDR3 is 15 amino acids. Germline loops: CDR1 SEHNR, CDR2 FQNEAQ (reference sequence). V was cut by 2 bases and J by 2 bases, with 12 bases left in between.

This sequence joins TRBV6-2 or TRBV6-3 and TRBJ2-7; D remains unclear. V lost 1 base to trimming and J lost 7 bases, with 8 bases between them. The germline V gene encodes CDR1 MNHEY and CDR2 SVGEGT. The CDR3 sequence is 12 residues long. The CDR3 here is CASSYWELEQYF. The DNA of the CDR3 is TGTGCCAGCAGTTACTGGGAACTTGAGCAGTACTTC.

J is TRBJ1-5 and V is TRBV9; no definite D call. This CDR3 has 13 residues. CDR1 and CDR2 from the germline V gene are SGDLS and YYNGEE. Between the trimmed V and J ends, which lost 1 base and 4 bases, there was a span of 6 bases. CDR3 sequence reads: CASSVSENQPQHF. The CDR3, as DNA: TGTGCCAGCAGCGTATCAGAGAATCAGCCCCAGCATTTT.

This chain links TRBV2 with TRBJ2-3, with TRBD2 identical over 7 bases. V shed 7 bases and J 3 bases; nucleotides not matched to a gene: 10. Germline V gives CDR1 SNHLY, CDR2 FYNNEI. The CDR3 is 15 amino acids. In nucleotides, the CDR3 is TGTGCCAGCAAAGGGACCCCGGGAGGTACAGATACGCAGTATTTT. Translation: CASKGTPGGTDTQYF.

This clonotype was found a few times. The genes are TRBV10-3 and TRBJ2-3, with D possibly TRBD2 on 6 matching bases. The CDR3 is 14 amino acids. Trimming left V 7 bases short and J 6 bases short, with 17 bases between. Germline assignment: CDR1 ENHRY and CDR2 SYGVKD. CDR3 coding DNA: TGTGCCATCACTCCGGGAGTAAGAGCGGATACGCAGTATTTT. It yields the protein CAITPGVRADTQYF.

V is TRBV7-8 and J is TRBJ1-1; D unresolved. V gave up 3 bases and J gave up 1 base, with 9 bases separating them. CDR1 SGHVS and CDR2 FQNEAQ come from the germline V gene. There are 14 residues in the CDR3. This chain's CDR3 is CASSFIIGNTEAFF. The CDR3 coding sequence is TGTGCCAGCAGCTTCATTATTGGGAACACTGAAGCTTTCTTT.

V and J are TRBV5-1 and TRBJ1-2; D remains unclear. Germline loops: CDR1 SGHRS, CDR2 YFSETQ. The CDR3 has 16 amino acids. Trimming cost V 0 bases and J 4 bases, with 16 bases left between them. The CDR3 loop reads CASSLASEGRSYGYTF. The DNA of the CDR3 is TGCGCCAGCAGCTTGGCCTCGGAGGGCAGGAGCTATGGCTACACCTTC.

This clonotype was counted only a few times. The chain has TRBV20-1 and TRBJ2-5; D is perhaps TRBD2 (5 bases). The DNA matches TRBJ2-7 better at its end, which makes the J call doubtful. Germline CDR1 reads DFQATT; CDR2 reads SNEGSKA (reference sequence). The CDR3 runs 15 residues. In DNA form, the CDR3 reads TGCAGTGCTAGCACAACCTACAAACTAGACTACGAGCAGTACTTC. Translation gives CSASTTYKLDYEQYF.

The rearrangement links TRBV18 to TRBJ2-2; no firm D call. The V gene lost 2 bases and the J gene lost 6 bases, with 10 bases spanning the gap. This CDR3 comprises 14 residues. CDR1 is KGHSH, CDR2 LQKENI, per germline. CDR3 amino acids: CASSPLPTSGELFF. CDR3 DNA sequence: TGTGCCAGCTCACCATTGCCAACCTCCGGGGAGCTGTTTTTT.

There are a few counts of this clonotype. This sequence joins TRBV4-3 and TRBJ1-4, with D possibly matching TRBD1 (5 bases). V was trimmed by 4 bases and J by 0 bases, leaving 15 bases between them. This CDR3 is 17 amino acids long. Germline values: CDR1 LGHNA, CDR2 YSLEER. Here the CDR3 reads CASSRHLREATNEKLFF. Written as DNA, the CDR3 is TGCGCCAGCAGCCGCCACCTCAGGGAAGCAACTAATGAAAAACTGTTTTTT.

As for this clonotype: This sequence may be a read error, since a much larger clone differs from it by one base. The chain recombines TRBV29-1 with TRBJ2-7, with a possible D match to TRBD2 (5 bases). Between the trimmed V and J ends, which lost 7 bases and 3 bases, there was a span of 13 bases. The CDR3 runs to 12 residues. Germline lookup yields CDR1 SQVTM and CDR2 ANQGSEA. For the CDR3, the DNA is TGCAGCGCCTCGGGGAAGGGCTACGAGCAGTACTTC. Amino acids: CSASGKGYEQYF.

The V gene is TRBV20-1, the J gene TRBJ2-1; tentatively, D is TRBD2 (6 bases). CDR1 DFQATT and CDR2 SNEGSKA come from the germline V gene (reference sequence). The CDR3 loop spans 13 amino acids. V dropped 3 bases and J dropped 10 bases, with 16 bases sitting between them. CDR3 region: CSASQPAGSEQFF. The CDR3 DNA reads as TGCAGTGCTAGCCAACCCGCGGGGAGCGAGCAGTTCTTC.